The sequence of this TCR beta chain was determined in a study of early stage breast cancer tumors. Study-level points and caveats: Enriched TCRB sequences shared across patients were mostly commonly generated sequences. Functional markers like CD4, CD8 and FOXP3 were missed in bulk sequencing. Tumors had approximately 2.7-fold higher T cell density than normal breast. Tumor and normal breast were distinguished via blood comparison in about 90% of the 16 patients.

Remarks on this clone: Its antigen remains unidentified.

The V and J ends lost 6 bases and 2 bases respectively, with 15 bases between them. The CDR3 has 14 amino acids. CDR1 and CDR2 (germline): SGHTS, YDEGEE. The assay was immunoSEQ multiplex PCR, and TCRdb's table has in-frame clones only and misses some. The profile shows about 72,000 clones, around 80% of them singletons. This clonotype originated in a person in their sixties or seventies with breast cancer. Sequencing was carried out using blood. The chain has TRBV5-8 and TRBJ2-7; a weak D match, TRBD2 (5 bases). This chain's CDR3 is CASTFSDGTYEQYF. CDR3 in DNA: TGTGCCAGCACATTTTCGGACGGGACCTACGAGCAGTACTTC.